This T cell receptor (beta chain) stems from a study of OX40 agonist ivuxolimab in advanced cancers. With respect to the entire study: The costimulatory receptor OX40 (CD134) was targeted by ivuxolimab, a fully human IgG2 agonistic monoclonal antibody. Intravenous ivuxolimab was administered to patients every 2 weeks at six dose levels: 0.01, 0.1, 0.3, 1.5, 3 and 10 mg/kg. Among the 50 to 55 dose-escalation patients, around 20 had hepatocellular carcinoma, 15 melanoma, 9 renal cell carcinoma and 9 head and neck cancer. A male proportion of around 83% and a mean age of approximately 62 years, ranging from about 20 to 80, were recorded for the dose-escalation cohort. Patients were allowed to have had prior anti-PD-1, anti-PD-L1 or anti-CTLA-4 therapy, and approximately 40% of the dose-escalation patients had been treated with checkpoint inhibitors. Partial responses were achieved by three dose-escalation patients, of whom one had hepatocellular carcinoma and two had cutaneous melanoma. Peripheral TCRbeta sequencing was intended to test whether TCR sequence diversity was altered and clonal T-cell expansion was caused by ivuxolimab. The paper describes the monotherapy dose-escalation part (N = 52 patients) of the phase I trial of ivuxolimab. General conclusions and limits of the study: At doses of 0.1 to 3.0 mg/kg, clonal expansion of both CD4+ and CD8+ blood T cells was observed from baseline to week 6. Partial responders in the 0.1-3.0 mg/kg groups had among the lowest normalized peripheral clonal expansion, especially among CD8+ T cells. Low levels of normalized T-cell clonal expansion were also seen in some patients who did not respond. After ivuxolimab, CD8+ T cells had more expanded clones than CD4+ T cells on average. Which antigens the clonally expanded peripheral T cells were specific for was not determined.

Including the terminal cysteine and phenylalanine, the CDR3 comprises 12 residues. This entry keeps only the CDR3 DNA: 36 bases, framed from base 1. V is clipped by 6 bases and J by 6 bases, and the sequence between their germline boundaries is 12 bases long. CDR1 and CDR2 (SEHNR, FQNEAQ) derive from the germline V gene (reference sequence). This clone was counted between two and nine times. Its recognized antigen is unknown. No base qualities exist here, and no much larger clone lies one base off it. To sequence the TCRbeta CDR3 region, genomic DNA was isolated from the sorted cells. TCRbeta CDR3 regions were sequenced using the immunoSEQ Assay. The table comes from immuneACCESS by way of TCRdb, which keeps in-frame sequences with V and J called. Part of the clones is missing from these tables; in studies checked, under half for an unresolved V gene and the rest for unknown reasons. Within this sample are about 99,000 clones, with 90% to 95% of them counted one time only. Around 0.32% of the sample is held by the ten biggest clonotypes.

The trial excluded patients who had a history of autoimmune disease or who were on systemic immunosuppression. Peripheral blood for TCR sequencing was drawn from every dose cohort at baseline, at cycle 4 day 1 and at cycle 7 day 1. The samples were drawn from a first-in-human, open-label, multicenter phase I dose-escalation trial of ivuxolimab. Adults with locally advanced or metastatic melanoma, renal cell carcinoma, hepatocellular carcinoma or head and neck squamous cell carcinoma were enrolled in the trial. CD4+ and CD8+ T cells were sorted separately from peripheral blood before TCR sequencing.

The receptor comes from an adult with an advanced solid tumor such as melanoma, head and neck, liver or kidney cancer. The chain is assembled from TRBV7-9 and TRBJ2-7; matching of 6 bases hints at TRBD1 as the D gene. The material was CD4+ or CD8+ T cells sorted from blood, obtained in a trial of the OX40 agonist ivuxolimab. The CDR3 reads as follows: CASSWDNGEQYF. The DNA sequence is given as TGTGCCAGCAGTTGGGACAATGGCGAGCAGTACTTC.